The present T cell receptor beta chain was sequenced within a study of cytomegalovirus exposure and HLA in healthy donors. Findings and caveats of the study: One later analysis reportedly identified an Asian-associated ancestry cluster that showed fewer N-insertions than the roughly 600-donor mean.

V shed 5 bases and J 7 bases; nucleotides not matched to a gene: 10. The germline V gene has CDR1 SGHVS and CDR2 FQNEAQ. CDR3 size: 15 residues. In the PCR, 60 Vbeta and 13 Jbeta primers were used. The assay was immunoSEQ multiplex PCR, and TCRdb's table has in-frame clones only and misses some. The sample records some 160,000 clones, over 75% being singletons. Comments on this clone: Its antigen is unknown.

The sample taken for sequencing was PBMCs. This TCR was recovered from a woman aged 45-65 years in good health and CMV-seronegative. The chain employs TRBV7-8 and TRBJ2-2, with 7 bases that match TRBD2. The CDR3 here is CASSVGAGSGGELFF. CDR3 DNA: TGTGCCAGCAGCGTAGGAGCGGGGTCTGGCGGGGAGCTGTTTTTT.